This entry concerns a single TCR beta chain. Its antigen is still unknown. The PCR had 60 Vbeta and 13 Jbeta primers. Here immunoSEQ multiplex PCR was the method, and the copy in TCRdb shows in-frame clones only, minus some. This sample's table has roughly 80,000 clones. The data stem from a study of cytomegalovirus exposure and HLA in healthy donors. Losses at the gene ends were 0 bases for V and 2 bases for J; bases not matched to a gene: 9. Per the germline V gene, CDR1 is SGHRS and CDR2 is YFSETQ. The CDR3 totals 17 residues. Study results and caveats: Later analysis identified a missense DCLRE1C variant that was linked to TCR beta V- and J-gene trimming. Listed as cytomegalovirus-associated were more than 150 TCR beta chains.

This chain joins TRBV5-1 and TRBJ2-3, with TRBD1 matching 7 bases. The source is a man over 45 in good health and CMV-seronegative. The sequenced sample consisted of PBMCs. CDR3 bases: TGCGCCAGCAGCTTGGAAGGGACAGTCCCACTCACAGATACGCAGTATTTT. This gives the protein CASSLEGTVPLTDTQYF. The full variable domain, in which reference TRBV5-1 and TRBJ2-3 provide the parts outside the CDR3, is KAGVTQTPRYLIKTRGQQVTLSCSPISGHRSVSWYQQTPGQGLQFLFEYFSETQRNKGNFPGRFSGRQFSNSRSEMNVSTLELGDSALYLCASSLEGTVPLTDTQYFGPGTRLTVL.